The 24 T cell receptor beta chains in this list originate from one sample, sequenced in a study of CD8+ T cells in alopecia areata. Extracted from the samples, RNA was reverse transcribed into cDNA to serve as the sequencing template. Sequencing was performed with immunoSEQ multiplex PCR; in TCRdb, only in-frame clones are kept and a portion is missing. The sample gives under 250,000 clones, 50% to 70% of which show up once; roughly 1.5% is in the top ten. Treatment meaning: oral pan-JAK inhibitor, 5-10 mg twice daily. Sequenced here: CD4+ T cells sorted from blood, sampled at week 4, from a patient treated with tofacitinib. These receptors originate from a human donor with alopecia areata.

The chain couples TRBV11-2 to TRBJ2-7; the D call may be TRBD1 or TRBD2 (6 bases each). CDR1 is SGHAT, CDR2 FQNNGV, per germline. The CDR3 covers 15 residues. The V and J ends lost 4 bases and 5 bases respectively, with 18 bases between them. CDR3 sequence (DNA): TGTGCCAGCAGCTCACCGAAGTATCGGGGGCACGAGCAGTACTTC. Encoded protein: CASSSPKYRGHEQYF.

This clone occurred once. The chain has TRBV30 and TRBJ2-3; no reliable D call. The V and J ends lost 2 bases and 1 base respectively, with 13 bases between them. This CDR3 is 15 amino acids long. Germline-derived CDR1 and CDR2 are GTSNPN and SVGIG (reference sequence). CDR3 bases: TGTGCCTGGAGTACCTTGACCGTGCGCACAGATACGCAGTATTTT. Translated, it gives CAWSTLTVRTDTQYF.

There are a few counts of this clone. The chain couples TRBV4-1 to TRBJ1-2; 11 bases are a match to TRBD1. Germline CDR1 is MGHRA and CDR2 is YSYEKL. The length of the CDR3 is 14 residues. The J segment lost 7 bases and the V segment lost 1 base, leaving 2 bases of the junction unmatched. CDR3 sequence: CASSQADRGLGYTF. CDR3 DNA: TGCGCCAGCAGCCAAGCGGACAGGGGGCTTGGCTACACCTTC.

In its sample, this clone was seen once. The V gene is TRBV6-6, the J gene TRBJ1-2; weak D call: TRBD1 (5 bases). Germline-derived CDR1 and CDR2 are MNHNY and SVGAGI (reference sequence). V lost 7 bases to trimming and J lost 6 bases, with 18 bases between them. The CDR3 length is 14 residues. CDR3: CASTSGTHRNGYTF. CDR3 coding DNA: TGTGCCAGCACCTCAGGGACTCACAGAAATGGCTACACCTTC.

The V gene is TRBV7-2, the J gene TRBJ1-6; 8 nucleotides align to TRBD1. The length of the CDR3 is 14 residues. Germline CDR1 is SGHTA and CDR2 is FQGNSA. V shed 6 bases and J 9 bases; nucleotides not matched to a gene: 7. Written as DNA, the CDR3 is TGTGCCAGCAGAAAAGACAGGGGTAGTTCACCCCTCCACTTT. Translating it yields CASRKDRGSSPLHF.

This chain uses TRBV29-1 with TRBJ2-7, with TRBD2 matching 13 bases. The trim removed 1 base at V and 2 bases at J, leaving 5 bases unmatched. The germline V gene encodes CDR1 SQVTM and CDR2 ANQGSEA. The CDR3 covers 16 residues. The DNA for the CDR3 is TGCAGCGTTGAAGGTAGGACTAGCGGGGGTGCCTACGAGCAGTACTTC. This gives the protein CSVEGRTSGGAYEQYF.

This clone came up a few times. The V and J genes are TRBV30 and TRBJ1-2; 8 positions agree with TRBD1. The CDR3 consists of 13 residues. V shed 5 bases, J shed 7 bases, and the junction held 9 bases outside the gene matches. Germline V gives CDR1 GTSNPN, CDR2 SVGIG (reference sequence). In DNA form, the CDR3 reads TGTGCCTGGGGAACGACAGGGGAAGGTGGCTACACCTTC. It specifies CAWGTTGEGGYTF.

The J gene is TRBJ2-1, the V gene TRBV29-1; TRBD2 aligns across 10 bases. V trimming: 6 bases; J trimming: 5 bases; junction bases outside the gene matches: 7. Germline values: CDR1 SQVTM, CDR2 ANQGSEA. The length of the CDR3 is 14 residues. Here the CDR3 reads CSVNSGGVNNEQFF. In nucleotides, the CDR3 is TGCAGCGTAAACAGCGGGGGGGTCAACAATGAGCAGTTCTTC.

This chain links TRBV7-3 with TRBJ2-1; maybe TRBD2 (6 bases). This CDR3 contains 12 residues. The germline V gene has CDR1 SGHTA and CDR2 FQGTGA. V was trimmed by 5 bases and J by 10 bases, leaving 12 bases between them. CDR3 sequence (DNA): TGTGCCAGCAGCCCTGGGGGGATCGAGCAGTTCTTC. Its translation: CASSPGGIEQFF.

This clone was seen only a few times. J is TRBJ1-5 and V is TRBV10-3; D might be TRBD1 (5 bases). This CDR3 is 12 amino acids long. V gave up 6 bases and J gave up 5 bases, with 8 bases separating them. Germline CDR1 reads ENHRY; CDR2 reads SYGVKD. In DNA, the CDR3 is TGTGCCATCAGGGAAGGGGATCAGCCCCAGCATTTT. It is translated as CAIREGDQPQHF.

This rearrangement joins TRBV30 to TRBJ2-2; TRBD1 might be the D (5 bases). The CDR3 contains 15 residues. Germline V gives CDR1 GTSNPN, CDR2 SVGIG (reference sequence). V lost 4 bases and J 2 bases, leaving 14 bases between the germline ends. The CDR3 loop reads CAWTKFQGNTGELFF. The CDR3 DNA sequence: TGTGCCTGGACTAAATTCCAGGGAAACACCGGGGAGCTGTTTTTT.

The genes are TRBV18 and TRBJ2-7; a weak D match, TRBD1 (6 bases). Per the germline V gene, CDR1 is KGHSH and CDR2 is LQKENI. V was clipped by 1 base and J by 6 bases, with 13 bases between them. The CDR3 totals 14 residues. The CDR3 DNA reads as TGTGCCAGCTCACCACGGAAGGGGGACGGCGAGCAGTACTTC. Amino acids: CASSPRKGDGEQYF. The variable domain in full, with the rest retrieved from reference TRBV18 and TRBJ2-7, is NAGVMQNPRHLVRRRGQEARLRCSPMKGHSHVYWYRQLPEEGLKFMVYLQKENIIDESGMPKERFSAEFPKEGPSILRIQQVVRGDSAAYFCASSPRKGDGEQYFGPGTRLTVT.

This clone was found once. This sequence joins TRBV7-9 and TRBJ2-7; either TRBD1 or TRBD2 may supply D (5 bases each). Germline loops: CDR1 SEHNR, CDR2 FQNEAQ (reference sequence). The CDR3 is made up of 14 amino acids. V lost 3 bases to trimming and J lost 2 bases, with 11 bases between them. The CDR3 protein is CASSFRDRAYEQYF. DNA of the CDR3: TGTGCCAGCAGCTTCCGGGACCGTGCCTACGAGCAGTACTTC.

The chain is built from TRBV29-1 and TRBJ2-3, with D possibly being TRBD1 (5 bases). Germline V gene lookup returns CDR1 SQVTM and CDR2 ANQGSEA. CDR3 length: 13 amino acids. V gave up 6 bases and J gave up 2 bases, with 12 bases separating them. The CDR3 region has the DNA TGCAGCGTAATGGGCAGGGACACAGATACGCAGTATTTT. Translation gives CSVMGRDTDTQYF.

This rearrangement joins TRBV4-1 to TRBJ2-3, with 11 bases identical to TRBD2. Trimming cost V 3 bases and J 7 bases; bases outside gene matches: 9. The CDR3 loop spans 16 amino acids. CDR1 is MGHRA and CDR2 is YSYEKL in the germline V gene. The CDR3 DNA reads TGCGCCAGCAGCCATAGGCTAGCGGGGGGAACCAATACGCAGTATTTT. It yields the protein CASSHRLAGGTNTQYF.

This clone was seen more than once but under ten times. The same CDR3 arises from other DNA sequences in this sample as well. V usage is TRBV29-1 and J usage is TRBJ2-7; the match to TRBD1 covers 8 bases. This CDR3 has 12 residues. After removal of 4 bases from V and 2 bases from J, the junction contained 1 base not matched to a gene. Germline assignment: CDR1 SQVTM and CDR2 ANQGSEA. The CDR3 protein is CSVGQGTYEQYF. Here the CDR3 DNA reads TGCAGCGTTGGACAGGGGACCTACGAGCAGTACTTC.

The chain is built from TRBV2 and TRBJ1-1, with D possibly being TRBD1 (5 bases). V was shortened by 1 base and J by 5 bases, with 14 bases between the two germline ends. From germline, CDR1 is SNHLY and CDR2 FYNNEI. The CDR3 has 15 amino acids. CDR3 sequence: CASSEEGLGMTEAFF. CDR3 nucleotide sequence: TGTGCCAGCAGTGAAGAGGGACTTGGGATGACTGAAGCTTTCTTT.

The rearrangement uses TRBV30 and TRBJ1-1; D possibly corresponds to TRBD1 (6 bases). Trimming took 0 bases from V and 8 from J, leaving 10 bases between them. Germline lookup yields CDR1 GTSNPN and CDR2 SVGIG (reference sequence). CDR3 length equals 12 residues. CDR3 sequence (DNA): TGTGCCTGGAGTGTACACAGGGTAGAAGCTTTCTTT. Amino acids: CAWSVHRVEAFF. The full variable domain, in which reference TRBV30 and TRBJ1-1 provide the parts outside the CDR3, is SQTIHQWPATLVQPVGSPLSLECTVEGTSNPNLYWYRQAAGRGLQLLFYSVGIGQISSEVPQNLSASRPQDRQFILSSKKLLLSDSGFYLCAWSVHRVEAFFGQGTRLTVV.

The J gene is TRBJ2-7, the V gene TRBV20-1; unclear D gene. The germline gives CDR1 DFQATT, CDR2 SNEGSKA (reference sequence). There are 11 residues in the CDR3. Trimming cost V 5 bases and J 4 bases, with 9 bases left between them. The CDR3 DNA reads as TGCAGTGCTGGGCCTGGATACGAGCAGTACTTC. Its protein is CSAGPGYEQYF.

The chain carries TRBV5-1 and TRBJ2-5, with D tentatively TRBD2 (5 bases). CDR1 and CDR2 (germline): SGHRS, YFSETQ. This CDR3 has 15 amino acids. Deletions cut 4 bases from V and 4 bases from J, with 17 bases between. The CDR3 spells CASSPDLTRRETQYF. The DNA of the CDR3 is TGCGCCAGCAGCCCGGACCTAACTAGGAGAGAGACCCAGTACTTC.

This chain joins TRBV5-1 and TRBJ2-3; no clear D gene. Looked up from germline, CDR1 is SGHRS and CDR2 is YFSETQ. This CDR3 is built from 14 residues. V lost 2 bases and J 2 bases, leaving 9 bases between the germline ends. CDR3: CASSLQQLTDTQYF. The CDR3 DNA follows: TGCGCCAGCAGCTTACAGCAACTCACAGATACGCAGTATTTT. The full variable domain, completed using reference TRBV5-1 and TRBJ2-3, is KAGVTQTPRYLIKTRGQQVTLSCSPISGHRSVSWYQQTPGQGLQFLFEYFSETQRNKGNFPGRFSGRQFSNSRSEMNVSTLELGDSALYLCASSLQQLTDTQYFGPGTRLTVL.

The V gene is TRBV29-1, the J gene TRBJ2-3; tentatively, D is TRBD1 (5 bases). Trimming cost V 8 bases and J 4 bases, with 13 bases left between them. The germline V gene has CDR1 SQVTM and CDR2 ANQGSEA. This CDR3 comprises 12 residues. CDR3 nucleotide sequence: TGCAGCTCTTGGGGCCCAGCAGATACGCAGTATTTT. Its translation is CSSWGPADTQYF.

The rearrangement links TRBV9 to TRBJ1-2, with a possible D match to TRBD1 (5 bases). The germline V gene encodes CDR1 SGDLS and CDR2 YYNGEE. CDR3 size: 14 residues. Trimming pared 0 bases from V and 8 bases from J, leaving 14 bases between. CDR3 sequence (DNA): TGTGCCAGCAGCGTAGACTGGGGCGAGGGCGGCTACACCTTC. Translation: CASSVDWGEGGYTF.

The gene calls are TRBV4-3 and TRBJ2-5, with D possibly matching TRBD2 (5 bases). The CDR3 is 15 amino acids. Germline V CDR1 and CDR2: LGHNA, YSLEER. The ends were cut back, 0 bases at V and 2 bases at J, with 10 bases in the middle. Here the CDR3 reads CASSQEIGVQETQYF. The CDR3 region has the DNA TGCGCCAGCAGCCAAGAAATCGGGGTTCAAGAGACCCAGTACTTC.